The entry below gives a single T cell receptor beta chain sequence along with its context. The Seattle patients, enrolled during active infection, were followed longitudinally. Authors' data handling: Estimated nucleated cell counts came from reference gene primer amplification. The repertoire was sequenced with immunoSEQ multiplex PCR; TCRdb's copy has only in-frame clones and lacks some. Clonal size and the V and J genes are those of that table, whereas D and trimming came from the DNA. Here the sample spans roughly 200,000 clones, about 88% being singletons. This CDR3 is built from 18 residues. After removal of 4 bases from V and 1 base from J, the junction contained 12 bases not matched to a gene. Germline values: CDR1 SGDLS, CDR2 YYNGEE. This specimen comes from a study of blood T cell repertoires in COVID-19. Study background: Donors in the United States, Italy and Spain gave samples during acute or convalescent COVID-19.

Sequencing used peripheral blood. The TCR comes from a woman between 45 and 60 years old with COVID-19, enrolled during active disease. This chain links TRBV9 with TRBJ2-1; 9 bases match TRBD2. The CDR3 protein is CASSPRGGGARSYNEQFF. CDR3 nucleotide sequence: TGTGCCAGCAGCCCCCGGGGCGGGGGGGCCAGATCCTACAATGAGCAGTTCTTC.